The TCR beta chain under discussion was sequenced for a study of tumor and adjacent non-tumor tissue in lung cancer. The wider study: On average, productive TCRbeta reads reached about 4.4 million per sample.

The study, taken as a whole, reports: Tumor repertoires had a smaller top 100 clone share than normal lung. Patients with more diverse tumor TCRs had worse survival.

A modified ARM-PCR protocol with three rounds of nested PCR amplified TCRbeta. TCRdb itself ran the multiplex PCR reads through MiXCR, one entry per CDR3 protein. The data contain 80,000 to 130,000 distinct CDR3 sequences, about 62% of them seen just once; the ten biggest clones take up less than 20%. The CDR3 totals 14 residues. The V end was cut by 8 bases, the J end by 7 bases, with 20 bases between. Germline V gene data show CDR1 as MNHEY and CDR2 as SVGAGI. This clonotype came up many times. Its antigen is undetermined. This sample's RNA came from whole unsorted tissue. This non-tumor lung sample came from over 3 cm beyond the tumor edge. Donors were chemotherapy-naive, newly diagnosed lung cancer surgical patients in China, August–November 2014.

This chain connects TRBV6-5 to TRBJ1-2; D is perhaps TRBD1 (5 bases). The sequence came from a man aged 25 to 45 with non-small cell lung cancer. Sequenced input: distant non-tumor lung tissue. CDR3 DNA: TGTGCCAGCCGGCTTGCAGGGCGGGCAGGTGGCTACACCTTC. Residues: CASRLAGRAGGYTF.